This TCR beta chain was identified during a study of T cells in Graves' hyperthyroidism and ophthalmopathy. V shed 5 bases and J shed 2 bases, with 4 bases lying between them. The V gene's germline CDR1 is MDHEN and CDR2 SYDVKM. The CDR3 has 12 residues. This clonotype occurred many times. The investigators amplified TCR beta CDR3 regions from RNA transcripts. The HTBI set primed first-round TCR CDR3 RT-PCR. From the multiplex PCR reads, TCRdb called clonotypes with MiXCR, one entry per CDR3 protein. Of about 360,000 distinct CDR3 sequences listed, around a sixth were seen once; the top ten hold around 30%. Hyperthyroidism patients were newly diagnosed, had disease duration under 2 months, and were aged 18 to 65 years.

This TCR derives from a young woman with Graves' hyperthyroidism that later progressed to Graves' ophthalmopathy. The sample consisted of blood. This sequence joins TRBV28 and TRBJ2-1; D is unclear. This CDR3 reads CASSLPYNEQFF. Here the CDR3 DNA reads TGTGCCAGCAGTCTCCCCTACAATGAGCAGTTCTTC.